The 3 T cell receptor beta chains below were found in one sample sequenced in a study of T cells in Graves' hyperthyroidism and ophthalmopathy. Template material for amplifying TCR beta CDR3 regions consisted of RNA transcripts. When the TCR CDR3 underwent first-round RT-PCR, the HTBI primer set was used. MiXCR was run by TCRdb on the multiplex PCR reads, yielding one entry per CDR3 protein. The sample carries 380,000 or so distinct CDR3 sequences, roughly 19% recorded once. The sequencing sample was made of blood. Receptors were obtained from a woman under 30 with Graves' hyperthyroidism.

This clonotype was recorded many times. The chain combines TRBV11-2 with TRBJ2-5; 14 bases map to TRBD2. Germline assignment: CDR1 SGHAT and CDR2 FQNNGV. The CDR3 is 16 amino acids. J was trimmed by 5 bases and V by 5 bases; bases with no gene match: 7. CDR3 bases: TGTGCCAGCAGCCCGGGACTAGCGGGGGTTCAGGAGACCCAGTACTTC. This gives the protein CASSPGLAGVQETQYF. The full variable domain, rest sourced from reference TRBV11-2 and TRBJ2-5, is EAGVAQSPRYKIIEKRQSVAFWCNPISGHATLYWYQQILGQGPKLLIQFQNNGVVDDSQLPKDRFSAERLKGVDSTLKIQPAKLEDSAVYLCASSPGLAGVQETQYFGPGTRLLVL.

In this sample, this clonotype turned up many times. V gene TRBV12-3 or TRBV12-4 combines with J gene TRBJ1-1; D is unclear. The V gene lost 1 base and the J gene lost 9 bases, with 15 bases spanning the gap. The CDR3 spans 14 residues. The CDR3 DNA reads TGTGCCAGCAGTTTAGGCAGTGACCCGATTAAAGCTTTCTTT. Translating gives CASSLGSDPIKAFF.

This clonotype has ten or more counts. The chain employs TRBV5-1 and TRBJ2-2; D gene unclear. CDR3 size: 14 residues. Germline values: CDR1 SGHRS, CDR2 YFSETQ. Between the trimmed V and J ends, which lost 0 bases and 5 bases, there was a span of 8 bases. The CDR3 spells CASSLVSRTGELFF. The CDR3 DNA follows: TGCGCCAGCAGCTTGGTGTCCCGAACCGGGGAGCTGTTTTTT.